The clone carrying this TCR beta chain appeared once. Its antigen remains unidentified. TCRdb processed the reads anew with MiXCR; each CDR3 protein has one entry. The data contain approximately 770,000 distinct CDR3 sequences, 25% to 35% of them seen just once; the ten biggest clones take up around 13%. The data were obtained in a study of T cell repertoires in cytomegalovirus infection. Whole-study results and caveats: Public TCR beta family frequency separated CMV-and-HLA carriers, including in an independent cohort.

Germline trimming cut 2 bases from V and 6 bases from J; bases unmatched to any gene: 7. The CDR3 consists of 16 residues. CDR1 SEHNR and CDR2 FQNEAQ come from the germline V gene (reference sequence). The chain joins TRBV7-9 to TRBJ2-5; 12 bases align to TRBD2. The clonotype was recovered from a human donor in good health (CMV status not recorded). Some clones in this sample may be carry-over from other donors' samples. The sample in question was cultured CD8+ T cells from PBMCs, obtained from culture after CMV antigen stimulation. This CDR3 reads CASSLRLAGDKQTQYF. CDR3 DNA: TGTGCCAGCAGCTTAAGACTAGCGGGGGATAAGCAGACCCAGTACTTC.